A single sample gave rise to the 26 T cell receptor beta chains below, sequenced in a study of CD8+ T cells in alopecia areata. cDNA serving as the sequencing template came from extracted, reverse transcribed RNA. Libraries were prepared by immunoSEQ multiplex PCR; TCRdb keeps only in-frame clonotypes and omits some of them. The repertoire holds some 110,000 clones, with approximately 38% as singletons. The source material was CD4+ T cells sorted from blood. These receptors were obtained from a human donor with alopecia areata.

The chain recombines TRBV9 with TRBJ2-7, with D unclear. Germline V lookup: CDR1 SGDLS, CDR2 YYNGEE. The V and J ends lost 1 base and 6 bases respectively, with 14 bases between them. The CDR3 runs 14 residues. The CDR3 is CASSVLSDLGEQYF. The CDR3 DNA sequence: TGTGCCAGCAGCGTACTCAGCGACTTAGGCGAGCAGTACTTC.

This rearrangement joins TRBV19 to TRBJ2-5, with TRBD2 matching over 11 bases. The CDR3 extends over 13 amino acids. V shed 5 bases, J shed 14 bases, and the junction held 10 bases outside the gene matches. The germline CDR1 and CDR2 sequences are LNHDA and SQIVND (reference sequence). The CDR3 region has the DNA TGTGCCAGTAGTCCCACGACTAGCGGGGTTGGCTACTTC. It translates to CASSPTTSGVGYF.

The chain joins TRBV30 to TRBJ2-2, with D possibly being TRBD1 or TRBD2 (6 bases each). Trimming cost V 3 bases and J 4 bases, with 18 bases left between them. Germline CDR1 GTSNPN, CDR2 SVGIG (reference sequence). The CDR3 length is 16 residues. CDR3 in amino acids: CAWRASGAGRTGELFF. CDR3 nucleotide sequence: TGTGCCTGGAGAGCCTCGGGGGCAGGTCGCACCGGGGAGCTGTTTTTT. Based on the CDR3 plus reference TRBV30 and TRBJ2-2, the full variable domain is SQTIHQWPATLVQPVGSPLSLECTVEGTSNPNLYWYRQAAGRGLQLLFYSVGIGQISSEVPQNLSASRPQDRQFILSSKKLLLSDSGFYLCAWRASGAGRTGELFFGEGSRLTVL.

V usage is TRBV30 and J usage is TRBJ2-7; D gene uncertain. The germline V and J ends were trimmed by 1 base and 6 bases, with 10 bases remaining between them. This CDR3 is 12 amino acids long. Germline CDR1 reads GTSNPN; CDR2 reads SVGIG (reference sequence). CDR3 DNA sequence: TGTGCCTGGAGTGGATCTCCTCGCGAGCAGTACTTC. This codes for CAWSGSPREQYF. Full variable domain (remainder filled in from reference TRBV30 and TRBJ2-7): SQTIHQWPATLVQPVGSPLSLECTVEGTSNPNLYWYRQAAGRGLQLLFYSVGIGQISSEVPQNLSASRPQDRQFILSSKKLLLSDSGFYLCAWSGSPREQYFGPGTRLTVT.

This clone has more than one count but fewer than ten. The V gene is TRBV29-1, the J gene TRBJ2-5; 9 nucleotides agree with TRBD1. The ends lost 5 bases at V and 1 base at J; junction bases unmatched: 2. The CDR3 loop spans 13 amino acids. Per germline, CDR1 SQVTM and CDR2 ANQGSEA. This CDR3 reads CSVQTGGQETQYF. The CDR3 DNA reads TGCAGCGTTCAGACAGGGGGCCAAGAGACCCAGTACTTC.

The chain has TRBV30 and TRBJ1-1; maybe TRBD1 (5 bases). V was clipped by 3 bases and J by 4 bases, with 12 bases between them. In germline, CDR1 is GTSNPN, CDR2 SVGIG (reference sequence). CDR3 length: 13 amino acids. CDR3 region: CAWRPQGSTEAFF. CDR3 sequence (DNA): TGTGCCTGGAGACCCCAGGGAAGCACTGAAGCTTTCTTT. The whole variable domain, filled in from reference TRBV30 and TRBJ1-1, reads SQTIHQWPATLVQPVGSPLSLECTVEGTSNPNLYWYRQAAGRGLQLLFYSVGIGQISSEVPQNLSASRPQDRQFILSSKKLLLSDSGFYLCAWRPQGSTEAFFGQGTRLTVV.

The rearrangement joins TRBV29-1 to TRBJ2-7; D is unresolved. Trimming stripped 4 bases from V and 3 bases from J, with 7 bases between. The germline V gene encodes CDR1 SQVTM and CDR2 ANQGSEA. This CDR3 has 11 residues. The DNA of the CDR3 is TGCAGCGTTGGGATGGGCTACGAGCAGTACTTC. It codes for CSVGMGYEQYF.

The chain carries TRBV4-3 and TRBJ2-6; D unresolved. V was trimmed by 2 bases and J by 1 base, leaving 12 bases between them. The CDR3 contains 17 residues. Germline-derived CDR1 and CDR2 are LGHNA and YSLEER. CDR3 protein: CASSQSMSQSGANVLTF. DNA of the CDR3: TGCGCCAGCAGCCAATCCATGAGCCAATCTGGGGCCAACGTCCTGACTTTC.

This chain uses TRBV29-1 with TRBJ2-1; the D gene is possibly TRBD2 (5 bases). The CDR3 loop spans 14 amino acids. Trimming removed 4 bases at V and 1 base at J, with 11 bases between. Germline lookup yields CDR1 SQVTM and CDR2 ANQGSEA. The chain's CDR3 is CSVGEGESYNEQFF. For the CDR3, the DNA is TGCAGCGTTGGAGAGGGAGAGTCCTACAATGAGCAGTTCTTC.

This chain connects TRBV29-1 to TRBJ1-4; D is unclear. Between the trimmed V and J ends, which lost 7 bases and 8 bases, there was a span of 11 bases. Per the germline V gene, CDR1 is SQVTM and CDR2 is ANQGSEA. CDR3 length: 11 residues. CDR3 sequence reads: CSASPGEKLFF. The CDR3 bases are TGCAGCGCTAGCCCTGGCGAAAAACTGTTTTTT.

This clone has only a few counts. The chain uses TRBV29-1 and TRBJ2-3, with D hard to call. The CDR3 has 14 residues. The V and J ends lost 4 bases and 0 bases respectively, with 11 bases between them. From germline, CDR1 is SQVTM and CDR2 ANQGSEA. The CDR3, as DNA: TGCAGCGTTGCGGGCAGGTTAAGCACAGATACGCAGTATTTT. This codes for CSVAGRLSTDTQYF.

This clone was found a few times. The rearrangement joins TRBV27 to TRBJ2-1, with D possibly TRBD2 on 6 matching bases. Between the trimmed V and J ends, which lost 6 bases and 9 bases, there was a span of 15 bases. The CDR3 runs 13 residues. Germline CDR1 MNHEY, CDR2 SMNVEV (reference sequence). The CDR3 DNA is TGTGCCAGCAGCTTGGACTACACTAGTGAGCAGTTCTTC. This translates into CASSLDYTSEQFF.

The chain carries TRBV30 and TRBJ2-2, with 8 bases that match TRBD2. This CDR3 is 13 amino acids long. Per germline, CDR1 GTSNPN and CDR2 SVGIG (reference sequence). J was trimmed by 0 bases and V by 7 bases; bases with no gene match: 1. The DNA for the CDR3 is TGTGCCTTTAGCGGGGCGAACACCGGGGAGCTGTTTTTT. Protein sequence: CAFSGANTGELFF.

This clone was found a few times. The V and J genes are TRBV29-1 and TRBJ1-3, with 9 bases that match TRBD1. The CDR3 is 13 amino acids. Germline V CDR1 and CDR2: SQVTM, ANQGSEA. V gave up 7 bases and J gave up 3 bases; unmatched junction bases: 4. CDR3 nucleotide sequence: TGCAGCGCCAGGACAGGGGTTGGAAACACCATATATTTT. This gives the protein CSARTGVGNTIYF.

The J gene is TRBJ2-5, the V gene TRBV5-1, with D perhaps matching TRBD2 (5 bases). Germline V gene lookup returns CDR1 SGHRS and CDR2 YFSETQ. V lost 4 bases and J lost 2, with 12 bases in between. There are 14 residues in the CDR3. CDR3 DNA sequence: TGCGCCAGCAGCACCGGACTCAAACAAGAGACCCAGTACTTC. Amino acids: CASSTGLKQETQYF. The full variable domain, its missing parts supplied by reference TRBV5-1 and TRBJ2-5, is KAGVTQTPRYLIKTRGQQVTLSCSPISGHRSVSWYQQTPGQGLQFLFEYFSETQRNKGNFPGRFSGRQFSNSRSEMNVSTLELGDSALYLCASSTGLKQETQYFGPGTRLLVL.

V usage is TRBV5-6 and J usage is TRBJ2-4; D ambiguous. The CDR3 covers 14 residues. Germline assignment: CDR1 SGHDT and CDR2 YYEEEE. V lost 1 base and J 1 base, leaving 6 bases between the germline ends. CDR3 sequence reads: CASSLSEAKNIQYF. Written as DNA, the CDR3 is TGTGCCAGCAGCTTGAGCGAGGCCAAAAACATTCAGTACTTC.

This sequence joins TRBV5-1 and TRBJ1-1; D uncertain. Trimming removed 0 bases at V and 0 bases at J, with 6 bases between. CDR1 SGHRS and CDR2 YFSETQ come from the germline V gene. This CDR3 contains 14 residues. The CDR3 nucleotides are TGCGCCAGCAGCTTGGGGCCAGTGAACACTGAAGCTTTCTTT. Protein product: CASSLGPVNTEAFF.

The rearrangement uses TRBV7-2 and TRBJ2-3; 7 nucleotides line up with TRBD2. The CDR3 has 15 residues. Trimming at V came to 5 bases and at J to 3 bases, leaving 8 bases not matched to a gene. Germline values: CDR1 SGHTA, CDR2 FQGNSA. Here the CDR3 reads CASSPGGGRTDTQYF. DNA for the CDR3: TGTGCCAGCAGCCCGGGAGGAGGGAGGACAGATACGCAGTATTTT.

This sequence joins TRBV7-8 and TRBJ2-5; D is possibly TRBD1 or TRBD2 (5 bases each). The V end was cut by 5 bases, the J end by 7 bases, with 17 bases between. The CDR3 consists of 14 residues. From germline, CDR1 is SGHVS and CDR2 FQNEAQ. Here the CDR3 DNA reads TGTGCCAGCAGCAGCCGGGACGGTGCGGGGACCCAGTACTTC. It encodes CASSSRDGAGTQYF.

The chain recombines TRBV29-1 with TRBJ2-4; D tentatively reads TRBD1 or TRBD2 (5 bases each). The CDR3 runs 15 residues. Between the trimmed V and J ends, which lost 0 bases and 1 base, there was a span of 10 bases. Germline CDR1 is SQVTM and CDR2 is ANQGSEA. This CDR3 is CSVEEEGLAKNIQYF. The CDR3, as DNA: TGCAGCGTTGAAGAAGAGGGGCTGGCCAAAAACATTCAGTACTTC.

The V gene is TRBV19, the J gene TRBJ1-1; D possibly corresponds to TRBD1 (6 bases). The ends were cut back, 7 bases at V and 6 bases at J, with 24 bases in the middle. The CDR3 sequence is 16 residues long. Per the germline V gene, CDR1 is LNHDA and CDR2 is SQIVND (reference sequence). Written as DNA, the CDR3 is TGTGCCAGTATCTCATGGAGGGGGTCCGTCAGCCCTGAAGCTTTCTTT. This sequence encodes CASISWRGSVSPEAFF.

The chain is built from TRBV30 and TRBJ2-1; TRBD2 is a possible D gene (6 bases). From germline, CDR1 is GTSNPN and CDR2 SVGIG (reference sequence). The CDR3 length is 13 residues. Trimming cost V 2 bases and J 4 bases, with 9 bases left between them. CDR3 in amino acids: CAWSTGTYNEQFF. CDR3 coding DNA: TGTGCCTGGAGTACCGGGACTTACAATGAGCAGTTCTTC. Using reference TRBV30 and TRBJ2-1 for the parts outside the CDR3, the full variable domain is SQTIHQWPATLVQPVGSPLSLECTVEGTSNPNLYWYRQAAGRGLQLLFYSVGIGQISSEVPQNLSASRPQDRQFILSSKKLLLSDSGFYLCAWSTGTYNEQFFGPGTRLTVL.

The chain uses TRBV5-6 and TRBJ2-5; 8 positions match TRBD1. Trimming removed 5 bases from V and 5 bases from J; junction bases left unmatched: 14. Per the germline V gene, CDR1 is SGHDT and CDR2 is YYEEEE. This CDR3 region has 16 residues. Here the CDR3 DNA reads TGTGCCAGCAGTTCCCCCCGGGACAGGTCCCTCGAGACCCAGTACTTC. Translation gives CASSSPRDRSLETQYF.

V gene TRBV5-1 combines with J gene TRBJ2-2; 7 bases fit TRBD1. With V trimmed by 4 bases and J by 7 bases, 7 bases remained unmatched. This CDR3 region has 14 residues. Germline V CDR1 and CDR2: SGHRS, YFSETQ. The CDR3 loop reads CASSQGQVLGELFF. The CDR3 nucleotides are TGCGCCAGCAGCCAAGGACAGGTCCTCGGGGAGCTGTTTTTT. The variable domain in full, with the rest retrieved from reference TRBV5-1 and TRBJ2-2, is KAGVTQTPRYLIKTRGQQVTLSCSPISGHRSVSWYQQTPGQGLQFLFEYFSETQRNKGNFPGRFSGRQFSNSRSEMNVSTLELGDSALYLCASSQGQVLGELFFGEGSRLTVL.

The chain links TRBV2 to TRBJ1-2; D gene uncertain. CDR3 size: 11 residues. Trimming removed 2 bases at V and 5 bases at J, with 3 bases between. CDR1 SNHLY and CDR2 FYNNEI come from the germline V gene. The CDR3 coding sequence is TGTGCCAGCAGTGAAAAGTATGGCTACACCTTC. This encodes CASSEKYGYTF.

The CDR3 DNA sequence: TGTGCCAGCAGCCAAAGGGGTACGACAGATACGCAGTATTTT. It yields the protein CASSQRGTTDTQYF. The rearrangement uses TRBV4-2 and TRBJ2-3; TRBD1 might be the D (5 bases). This CDR3 comprises 14 residues. Germline loops: CDR1 LGHNA, CDR2 YNFKEQ. Between the trimmed V and J ends, which lost 2 bases and 3 bases, there was a span of 9 bases.